The 10 T cell receptor beta chains reported below all come from one sample, sequenced in a study of T cells in Graves' hyperthyroidism and ophthalmopathy. Amplified TCR beta CDR3 regions came from RNA transcripts. HTBI primers were the set used in a first-round RT-PCR of the TCR CDR3. TCRdb reprocessed the multiplex PCR reads via MiXCR and lists one record per CDR3 protein. The table records around 200,000 distinct CDR3 sequences, more than 15% of them present only once. Sequenced input: blood. The receptors originated from a woman aged 50 to 60 with Graves' hyperthyroidism.

This clonotype was detected only a few times. The chain couples TRBV15 to TRBJ1-2; TRBD1 matches 7 bases. The germline V gene encodes CDR1 LNHNV and CDR2 YYDKDF (reference sequence). The V segment lost 5 bases and the J segment 4 bases; nucleotides outside the gene matches: 7. This CDR3 is 14 amino acids long. The CDR3 DNA sequence: TGTGCCACCAGCGAGCCGGGACAGATCTATGGCTACACCTTC. Its protein is CATSEPGQIYGYTF.

This clonotype occurred many times. The chain links TRBV6-1 to TRBJ1-3; 10 bases align to TRBD1. Looked up from germline, CDR1 is MNHNS and CDR2 is SASEGT. J lost 1 base, V lost 5 bases, and 8 bases had no gene match. The CDR3 loop spans 17 amino acids. CDR3 sequence (DNA): TGTGCCAGCAGTCACCGCCGGGACAGGGGTTCTGGAAACACCATATATTTT. It encodes CASSHRRDRGSGNTIYF.

Of note for this clonotype: A much larger clone is a single base away; this may be a read error. This chain uses TRBV9 with TRBJ2-7, with a possible D match to TRBD2 (5 bases). CDR3 length: 14 amino acids. Per the germline V gene, CDR1 is SGDLS and CDR2 is YYNGEE. CDR3 in amino acids: CANSVESSSKEQYF. CDR3 DNA: TGTGCCAACAGCGTAGAGTCTAGCTCCAAGGAGCAGTACTTC.

This clonotype was counted many times. The chain has TRBV6-1 and TRBJ1-1; 10 bases are shared with TRBD1. The V gene's germline CDR1 is MNHNS and CDR2 SASEGT. This CDR3 is 15 amino acids long. V trimming: 6 bases; J trimming: 4 bases; junction bases outside the gene matches: 8. The chain's CDR3 is CASRPDRGRITEAFF. The CDR3 nucleotides are TGTGCCAGCAGACCTGACAGGGGGCGCATCACTGAAGCTTTCTTT.

This clonotype appeared a few times. The V gene is TRBV18, the J gene TRBJ2-5; 7 nucleotides line up with TRBD2. The CDR3 has 14 residues. Germline CDR1 and CDR2: KGHSH and LQKENI. V trimming: 4 bases; J trimming: 0 bases; junction bases outside the gene matches: 2. The DNA for the CDR3 is TGTGCCAGCTCACTCGGGACTAACCAAGAGACCCAGTACTTC. Translating gives CASSLGTNQETQYF.

In its sample, this clonotype was seen many times. V is TRBV2 and J is TRBJ2-1, with TRBD1 matching over 7 bases. V was clipped by 7 bases and J by 1 base; unmatched bases: 7. The germline CDR1 and CDR2 sequences are SNHLY and FYNNEI. CDR3 length: 15 residues. The CDR3 spells CASKVGRGSYNEQFF. The CDR3 DNA reads as TGTGCCAGCAAAGTCGGCAGGGGGTCCTACAATGAGCAGTTCTTC.

This chain connects TRBV20-1 to TRBJ2-1; D might be TRBD2 (5 bases). CDR3 length: 16 amino acids. The V end was cut by 1 base, the J end by 8 bases, with 21 bases between. Germline CDR1 DFQATT, CDR2 SNEGSKA (reference sequence). DNA for the CDR3: TGCAGTGCTAGAGGGAGAACGGGGAGTCGAGGCGATGAGCAGTTCTTC. Its protein is CSARGRTGSRGDEQFF.

This clonotype has just a few counts. This may stem from a read error, because a much larger clone lies one nucleotide away. This CDR3 is missing its conserved last phenylalanine or tryptophan, likely due to a read error. The chain combines TRBV20-1 with TRBJ1-5, with 7 bases fitting TRBD1. The CDR3 spans 12 residues. V was clipped by 6 bases and J by 4 bases; unmatched bases: 3. Germline V gives CDR1 DFQATT, CDR2 SNEGSKA (reference sequence). The CDR3 loop is CSAQGRNQPQHS. In DNA form, the CDR3 reads TGCAGTGCACAGGGGAGGAATCAGCCCCAGCATTCT.

This clonotype was seen at least ten times. This chain connects TRBV15 to TRBJ1-4, with D unresolved. Germline loops: CDR1 LNHNV, CDR2 YYDKDF (reference sequence). The CDR3 has 15 amino acids. V lost 3 bases, J lost 0 bases, and 8 bases lay in between. CDR3 sequence reads: CATSSGPPTNEKLFF. CDR3 coding DNA: TGTGCCACCAGCAGCGGGCCCCCAACTAATGAAAAACTGTTTTTT.

CDR3 in amino acids: CASSTRTVETQYF. The DNA for the CDR3 is TGTGCCAGCAGTACAAGGACTGTAGAGACCCAGTACTTC. The rearrangement links TRBV7-2 to TRBJ2-5; D is possibly TRBD2 (5 bases). The V gene lost 6 bases and the J gene lost 4 bases, with 12 bases spanning the gap. The CDR3 spans 13 residues. Germline V lookup: CDR1 SGHTA, CDR2 FQGNSA.